Below, 7 T cell receptor beta chains from the same sample are listed, as sequenced in a study of blood T cell repertoires in COVID-19. TCRdb's copy holds only in-frame clones and misses some; the assay was immunoSEQ multiplex PCR. The profile shows around 250,000 clones, 70% to 90% of them singletons. Sample: PBMCs or T cells enriched from blood (not recorded which). The receptors derive from a woman aged 30 to 39 with acute COVID-19.

This clone turned up a few times. The V and J genes are TRBV18 and TRBJ2-1, with 8 bases identical to TRBD2. Germline V lookup: CDR1 KGHSH, CDR2 LQKENI. This CDR3 spans 15 amino acids. The V and J ends lost 0 bases and 6 bases, in that order; junction bases with no gene match: 4. Written as DNA, the CDR3 is TGTGCCAGCTCACCACCGACGGGAGGGTTCAATGAGCAGTTCTTC. As protein: CASSPPTGGFNEQFF.

The V gene is TRBV7-2, the J gene TRBJ2-2; D perhaps matches TRBD2 (5 bases). Trimming pared 3 bases from V and 2 bases from J, leaving 10 bases between. The CDR3 totals 15 residues. Germline V gene sequence: CDR1 SGHTA, CDR2 FQGNSA. The CDR3 DNA reads as TGTGCCAGCAGCTTGCAATCGGGAAACACCGGGGAGCTGTTTTTT. Residues: CASSLQSGNTGELFF.

The chain carries TRBV25-1 and TRBJ2-7; 10 bases map to TRBD2. Trimming removed 4 bases from V and 5 bases from J; junction bases left unmatched: 14. This CDR3 spans 17 amino acids. Germline CDR1 MGHDK, CDR2 SYGVNS. CDR3 protein: CASSGRSSGSLGHEQYF. CDR3 sequence (DNA): TGTGCCAGCAGTGGGCGATCTAGCGGGAGTTTGGGCCACGAGCAGTACTTC.

The CDR3 coding sequence is TGTGCCAGCAGCCAAGTGGGACTAGCGGGATCCGGGGAGCTGTTTTTT. The encoded protein is CASSQVGLAGSGELFF. The rearrangement links TRBV14 to TRBJ2-2; 13 bases line up with TRBD2. The CDR3 runs 16 residues. Unmatched junction bases numbered 2, after V lost 1 base and J lost 6 bases. The germline V gene encodes CDR1 SGHDN and CDR2 FVKESK.

In nucleotides, the CDR3 is TGTGCCAGCAGCCATAGGACTAACTCCTACAATGAGCAGTTCTTC. It yields the protein CASSHRTNSYNEQFF. The chain uses TRBV3-1 (or the pseudogene TRBV3-2) and TRBJ2-1, with D possibly being TRBD2 (6 bases). V gave up 3 bases and J gave up 0 bases, with 9 bases separating them. The length of the CDR3 is 15 residues. Germline-derived CDR1 and CDR2 are LGHDT and YNNKEL (reference sequence).

The chain employs TRBV19 and TRBJ1-4; TRBD1 is a possible D gene (6 bases). CDR1 and CDR2 (germline): LNHDA, SQIVND (reference sequence). CDR3 length equals 14 residues. V was trimmed by 7 bases and J by 6 bases, leaving 15 bases between them. This chain's CDR3 is CASKMAGEYEKLFF. DNA of the CDR3: TGTGCCAGTAAAATGGCAGGGGAATATGAAAAACTGTTTTTT. Supplemented by reference TRBV19 and TRBJ1-4, the full variable domain reads DGGITQSPKYLFRKEGQNVTLSCEQNLNHDAMYWYRQDPGQGLRLIYYSQIVNDFQKGDIAEGYSVSREKKESFPLTVTSAQKNPTAFYLCASKMAGEYEKLFFGSGTQLSVL.

This clone is a singleton in its sample. The V and J genes are TRBV28 and TRBJ2-7, with 11 bases aligning to TRBD1. The germline gives CDR1 MDHEN, CDR2 SYDVKM. The CDR3 is made up of 12 amino acids. V shed 6 bases and J 5 bases; nucleotides not matched to a gene: 0. The CDR3 coding sequence is TGTGCCAGCAGGGGACAGGGGGACGAGCAGTACTTC. The encoded protein is CASRGQGDEQYF.